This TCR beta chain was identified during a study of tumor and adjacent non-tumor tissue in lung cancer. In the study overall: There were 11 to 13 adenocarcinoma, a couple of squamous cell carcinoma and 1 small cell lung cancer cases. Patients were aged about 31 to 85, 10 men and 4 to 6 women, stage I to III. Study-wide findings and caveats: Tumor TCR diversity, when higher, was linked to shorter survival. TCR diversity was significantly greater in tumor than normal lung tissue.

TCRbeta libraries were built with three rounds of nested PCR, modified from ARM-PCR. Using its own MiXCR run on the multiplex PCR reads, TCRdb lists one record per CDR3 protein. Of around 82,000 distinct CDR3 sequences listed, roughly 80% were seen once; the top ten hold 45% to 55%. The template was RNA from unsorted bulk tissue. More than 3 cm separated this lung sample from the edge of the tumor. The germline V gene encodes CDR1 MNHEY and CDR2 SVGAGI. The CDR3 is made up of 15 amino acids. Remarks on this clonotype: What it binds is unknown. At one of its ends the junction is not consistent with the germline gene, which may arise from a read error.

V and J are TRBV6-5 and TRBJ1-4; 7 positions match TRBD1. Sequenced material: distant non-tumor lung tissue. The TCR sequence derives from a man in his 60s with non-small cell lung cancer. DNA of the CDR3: TGTACCAGCAGTTACTCGACAGGGATTAATGATAAACTGTTTTTT. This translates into CTSSYSTGINDKLFF.